Listed below are T cell receptor beta chains from one sample, sequenced in a study of blood T cell repertoires in COVID-19. The repertoire was sequenced with immunoSEQ multiplex PCR; TCRdb's copy has only in-frame clones and lacks some. This table holds roughly 140,000 clones, about 81% found once. Sequenced sample: peripheral blood. The receptors stem from an elderly woman with acute or convalescent COVID-19. Both conserved end residues are part of each CDR3. Fields, in order: CDR3 length, clone size, V gene, J gene, D gene, CDR3 DNA, CDR3 protein. The D gene is left open where the match is weak. Only part of the rows carry a size: once, few, many, or a class if the clone is expanded.

length: 15; size: NA; V: TRBV19; J: TRBJ2-3; D: NA; DNA: TGTGCCAGTAGTATCTACGTTACCTTCACAGATACGCAGTATTTT; CDR3: CASSIYVTFTDTQYF
length: 15; size: NA; V: TRBV10-2; J: TRBJ1-2; D: NA; DNA: TGCGCCAGCAGTGAAAGTCAGCTTCGAGGCTATGGCTACACCTTC; CDR3: CASSESQLRGYGYTF
length: 15; size: NA; V: TRBV10-3; J: TRBJ2-1; D: TRBD2; DNA: TGTGCCATCAGACCGGGACTAGCGCTCAACAATGAGCAGTTCTTC; CDR3: CAIRPGLALNNEQFF
length: 15; size: NA; V: TRBV18; J: TRBJ2-1; D: TRBD2; DNA: TGTGCCAGCTCACCGACTAGCGGGAGAGTGGGTGAGCAGTTCTTC; CDR3: CASSPTSGRVGEQFF
length: 15; size: NA; V: TRBV15; J: TRBJ2-1; D: TRBD2; DNA: TGTGCCACCAGCCCGACTAGCGGATTTCTCTATGAGCAGTTCTTC; CDR3: CATSPTSGFLYEQFF
length: 14; size: NA; V: TRBV27; J: TRBJ2-7; D: TRBD2; DNA: TGTGCCAGCAGGGTACTAGCGGGAGCGGACGAGCAGTACTTC; CDR3: CASRVLAGADEQYF
length: 15; size: NA; V: TRBV2; J: TRBJ2-5; D: TRBD1; DNA: TGTGCCAGCAGTGACGGGACAGGGGCGGTGGAGACCCAGTACTTC; CDR3: CASSDGTGAVETQYF
length: 14; size: NA; V: TRBV7-9; J: TRBJ2-1; D: NA; DNA: TGTGCCAGCAGCCGCTCCCCCCGGCAGACAAGACAGTTCTTC; CDR3: CASSRSPRQTRQFF
length: 15; size: few; V: TRBV14; J: TRBJ2-1; D: TRBD2; DNA: TGTGCCAGCAGCCGTAGCGGGAGATCCTACAATGAGCAGTTCTTC; CDR3: CASSRSGRSYNEQFF
length: 17; size: NA; V: TRBV7-9; J: TRBJ2-2; D: TRBD2; DNA: TGTGCCAGCAGCTTAGAGTTCCAGCGGGGAGGGGCCGGGGAGCTGTTTTTT; CDR3: CASSLEFQRGGAGELFF
length: 19; size: NA; V: TRBV11-3; J: TRBJ2-5; D: TRBD2; DNA: TGTGCCAGCAGCGAACGACCCCCCGGGACTAGCGGTCTAGGGGAGACCCAGTACTTC; CDR3: CASSERPPGTSGLGETQYF
length: 12; size: NA; V: TRBV30; J: TRBJ2-2; D: NA; DNA: TGTGCCTGGCAACGGGGCACCGGGGAGCTGTTTTTT; CDR3: CAWQRGTGELFF